The text below deals with one T cell receptor (beta chain). There is no known antigen for this receptor. No clone much larger than this one lies a single base away; base qualities are absent. The trial excluded patients who had a history of autoimmune disease or were on systemic immunosuppression. In every dose cohort, peripheral blood was drawn for TCR sequencing at baseline, cycle 4 day 1, and cycle 7 day 1. The samples were drawn from a first-in-human, open-label, multicenter phase I dose-escalation trial of ivuxolimab. Adults with locally advanced or metastatic melanoma, renal cell carcinoma, hepatocellular carcinoma or head and neck squamous cell carcinoma were enrolled in the trial. Before TCR sequencing, CD4+ T cells and CD8+ T cells from peripheral blood were sorted into separate populations. V loses 6 bases, J loses 5 bases, and the germline ends lie 9 bases apart. The germline V gene (reference sequence) supplies CDR1 DFQATT and CDR2 SNEGSKA. Including the terminal cysteine and phenylalanine, the CDR3 comprises 11 residues. The only DNA kept is the CDR3, 33 bases in frame from the first base.

The data are from a study of OX40 agonist ivuxolimab in advanced cancers. In the study overall: Ivuxolimab was an agonistic, fully human IgG2 monoclonal antibody directed against OX40 (CD134), a costimulatory receptor. Peripheral TCRbeta sequencing was intended to test whether TCR sequence diversity was altered and clonal T-cell expansion was caused by ivuxolimab. Prior anti-PD-1, anti-PD-L1 or anti-CTLA-4 therapy was permitted, and 40% of dose-escalation patients had received checkpoint inhibitors. The paper reports the monotherapy dose-escalation portion (N of about 50 patients) of the phase I ivuxolimab trial. Of the roughly 52 dose-escalation patients, hepatocellular carcinoma was present in about 19, melanoma in approximately 15, renal cell carcinoma in 9 and head and neck cancer in 9. The dose-escalation cohort was over 70% male with a mean age of about 60 years, ranging from roughly 20 to 80. Intravenous ivuxolimab was administered to patients every 2 weeks at six dose levels: 0.01, 0.1, 0.3, 1.5, 3 and 10 mg/kg. Three dose-escalation patients achieved partial responses, one with hepatocellular carcinoma and two with cutaneous melanoma.

Genomic DNA was isolated from the sorted cells so that the TCRbeta CDR3 region could be sequenced. The immunoSEQ Assay was used to sequence the TCRbeta CDR3 regions. TCRdb obtained this table from immuneACCESS and retained in-frame rearrangements with V and J assigned. These tables miss some clones; where compared with another copy, unresolved V genes account for less than half of the shortfall, and the remainder is unexplained. Recorded for this sample are 57,000 or so clones; 70% to 90% of them occurred a single time. The ten largest clones represent approximately 4% of the sample. Overall results and qualifications from the work: After ivuxolimab, expanded clones were on average more numerous among CD8+ T cells than among CD4+ T cells. At doses of 0.1 to 3.0 mg/kg, clonal expansion of both CD4+ and CD8+ T cells in blood was seen between baseline and week 6. Antigen specificity was not determined for the clonally expanded peripheral T cells. In partial responders in the 0.1-3.0 mg/kg groups, normalized peripheral clonal expansion was found to be among the lowest, especially among CD8+ T cells. Low levels of normalized T-cell clonal expansion were also seen in some nonresponding patients.

The receptor chain draws on TRBV20-1 and TRBJ2-3; the D gene is perhaps TRBD2, on 5 matching bases. This clonotype was sampled from an adult with an advanced solid tumor such as melanoma, head and neck, liver or kidney cancer. The sample here was CD4+ or CD8+ T cells sorted from blood, taken in a trial of the OX40 agonist ivuxolimab. The CDR3 reads CSARTGDTQYF. The DNA sequence is as follows: TGCAGTGCCCGGACTGGAGATACGCAGTATTTT.